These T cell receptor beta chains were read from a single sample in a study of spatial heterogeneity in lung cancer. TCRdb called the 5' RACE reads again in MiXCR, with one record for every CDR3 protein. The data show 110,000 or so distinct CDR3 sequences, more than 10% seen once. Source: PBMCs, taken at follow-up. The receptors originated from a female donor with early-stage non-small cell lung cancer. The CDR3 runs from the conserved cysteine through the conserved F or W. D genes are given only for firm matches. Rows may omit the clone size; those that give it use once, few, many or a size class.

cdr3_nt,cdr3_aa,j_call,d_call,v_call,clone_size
TGTGCCAGCAAAACATCGCGGGGAACTAGGGGAACCGAGACCCAGTACTTC,CASKTSRGTRGTETQYF,TRBJ2-5,.,TRBV6-2/TRBV6-3,few
TGCGCCAGCGGGGAGCGCGTAACCTACAATGAGCAGTTCTTC,CASGERVTYNEQFF,TRBJ2-1,.,TRBV10-1,few
TGTGCCACCAGACCGGGACAGGGGTACACCGGGGAGCTGTTTTTT,CATRPGQGYTGELFF,TRBJ2-2,TRBD1,TRBV24-1,few
TGCGCCAGCAGCTTGGAGACAGGGACCACCGGGGAGCTGTTTTTT,CASSLETGTTGELFF,TRBJ2-2,TRBD1,TRBV5-1,.
TGTGCCAGCAGCGTAGAAGGGGGAGCCTCCTACAATGAGCAGTTCTTC,CASSVEGGASYNEQFF,TRBJ2-1,.,TRBV9,many
TGCGCCAGCAGTCTACCCGGGACGGGTAATGAAAAACTGTTTTTT,CASSLPGTGNEKLFF,TRBJ1-4,.,TRBV10-2,.
TGCAGTGCTAGAGTCGGATTCGGGAGCGAGCAGTACTTC,CSARVGFGSEQYF,TRBJ2-7,.,TRBV20-1,many
TGTGCCAGCAGCTTAGTTAGTGGTGAGCAGTTCTTC,CASSLVSGEQFF,TRBJ2-1,.,TRBV7-6,few
TGCAGTCCCCGACAGCCCGGGACTCAAGGTGGCAATGAGCAGTTCTTC,CSPRQPGTQGGNEQFF,TRBJ2-1,.,TRBV20-1,few
TGTGCCAGCAGCTTAGTGGGGAGGGCGGCCTACAATGAGCAGTTCTTC,CASSLVGRAAYNEQFF,TRBJ2-1,TRBD2,TRBV7-9,.
TGTGCCAGCAGTTTCACCTACGAGCAGTACTTC,CASSFTYEQYF,TRBJ2-7,.,TRBV27,many
TGCGCCAGCAGTCCGGCCGGGACTAGCGGTTACGAGCAGTACTTC,CASSPAGTSGYEQYF,TRBJ2-7,TRBD2,TRBV5-1,few
TGTGCCAGCAGCAGGACAGGTCTGGAGACCCAGTACTTC,CASSRTGLETQYF,TRBJ2-5,TRBD1,TRBV6-5,.
TGTGCCACCAAAGAGACAGCTCCTTACTATGGCTACACCTTC,CATKETAPYYGYTF,TRBJ1-2,.,TRBV6-1,many
TGTGCCAGCAGTCCAAAACAGGGTTATAGCAATCAGCCCCAGCATTTT,CASSPKQGYSNQPQHF,TRBJ1-5,.,TRBV28,.
TGCGCCAGCAGCTCGAGAGGGGCAGAGACCCAGTACTTC,CASSSRGAETQYF,TRBJ2-5,.,TRBV5-1,.
TGTGCCAGCAGCACTAGCGGGAGGATGAGTACCGGGGAGCTGTTTTTT,CASSTSGRMSTGELFF,TRBJ2-2,TRBD2,TRBV7-9,.
TGTGCCAGCAGGAGTTTCTCCTCTATGGCGCAGCCCCAGCATTTT,CASRSFSSMAQPQHF,TRBJ1-5,.,TRBV28,.
TGCAGTGGGTCTGGGGGACGCACAGATACGCAGTATTTT,CSGSGGRTDTQYF,TRBJ2-3,.,TRBV20-1,.
TGCGCCAGCAGCGTCGGGACTAGATACGAGCAGTACTTC,CASSVGTRYEQYF,TRBJ2-7,TRBD2,TRBV5-1,.
TGCGCCAGCAGCTTAGCGGTTTCCTACAATGAGCAGTTCTTC,CASSLAVSYNEQFF,TRBJ2-1,.,TRBV5-1,.
TGTGCCAGCTCAGAGCGGGACGGCATGAACACTGAAGCTTTCTTT,CASSERDGMNTEAFF,TRBJ1-1,.,TRBV18,many
TGTGCCACCAGTGATTGGACTCATAGCACAGATACGCAGTATTTT,CATSDWTHSTDTQYF,TRBJ2-3,.,TRBV24-1,few
TGTGCCAGCAGTTTACAGGGTTACACTGAAGCTTTCTTT,CASSLQGYTEAFF,TRBJ1-1,.,TRBV7-6,many
TGTGCCAGCAGCCAACAGGGGGTCGGAAACACCATATATTTT,CASSQQGVGNTIYF,TRBJ1-3,TRBD1,TRBV9,many
TGTGCCAGCAGTTCCTGGACAGGGTCCCTATACGAGCAGTACTTC,CASSSWTGSLYEQYF,TRBJ2-7,TRBD1,TRBV28,many
TGTGCCAGCGCCCTAGCGGGACGCGAGAGTACCGGGGAGCTGTTTTTT,CASALAGRESTGELFF,TRBJ2-2,TRBD2,TRBV12-3/TRBV12-4,few